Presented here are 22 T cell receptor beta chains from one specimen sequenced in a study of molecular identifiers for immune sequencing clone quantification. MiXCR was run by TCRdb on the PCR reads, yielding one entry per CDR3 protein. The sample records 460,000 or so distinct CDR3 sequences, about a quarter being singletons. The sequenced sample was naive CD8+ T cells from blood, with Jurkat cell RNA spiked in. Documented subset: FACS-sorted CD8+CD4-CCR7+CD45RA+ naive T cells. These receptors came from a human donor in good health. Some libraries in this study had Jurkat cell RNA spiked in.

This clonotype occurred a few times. The CDR3 here is CASSTPFWDGNYGYTF. CDR3 DNA: TGTGCCAGCAGCACCCCCTTTTGGGACGGTAACTATGGCTACACCTTC. The rearrangement uses TRBV5-6 and TRBJ1-2, with a tentative D call TRBD1 (5 bases). Trimming stripped 4 bases from V and 1 base from J, with 17 bases between. This CDR3 contains 16 residues. Per germline, CDR1 SGHDT and CDR2 YYEEEE. Looking up the rest from reference TRBV5-6 and TRBJ1-2 gives the full variable domain: DAGVTQSPTHLIKTRGQQVTLRCSPKSGHDTVSWYQQALGQGPQFIFQYYEEEERQRGNFPDRFSGHQFPNYSSELNVNALLLGDSALYLCASSTPFWDGNYGYTFGSGTRLTVV.

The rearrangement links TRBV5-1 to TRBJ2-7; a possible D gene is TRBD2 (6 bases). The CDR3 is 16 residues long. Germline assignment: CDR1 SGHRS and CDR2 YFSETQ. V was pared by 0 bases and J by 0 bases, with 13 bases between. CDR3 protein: CASSLGGGASSYEQYF. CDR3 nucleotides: TGCGCCAGCAGCTTGGGTGGAGGGGCAAGCTCCTACGAGCAGTACTTC.

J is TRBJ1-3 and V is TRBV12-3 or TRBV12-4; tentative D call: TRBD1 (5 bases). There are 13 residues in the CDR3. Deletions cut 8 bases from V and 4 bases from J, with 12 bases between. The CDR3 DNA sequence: TGTGCCAGCTCAGTGGGACCCGGAAACACCATATATTTT. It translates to CASSVGPGNTIYF.

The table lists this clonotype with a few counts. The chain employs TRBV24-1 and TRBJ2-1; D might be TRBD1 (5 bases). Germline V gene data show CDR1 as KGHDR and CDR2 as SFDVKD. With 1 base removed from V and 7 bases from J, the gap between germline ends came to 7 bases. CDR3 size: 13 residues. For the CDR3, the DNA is TGTGCCACCAGTGATTTCCAGGGAAATGAGCAGTTCTTC. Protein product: CATSDFQGNEQFF.

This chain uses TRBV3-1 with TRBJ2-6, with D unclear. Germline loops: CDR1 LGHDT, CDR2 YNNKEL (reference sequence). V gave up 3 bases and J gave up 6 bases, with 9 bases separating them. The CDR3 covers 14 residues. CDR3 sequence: CASSQGRSANVLTF. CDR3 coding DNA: TGTGCCAGCAGCCAGGGAAGGTCGGCCAACGTCCTGACTTTC. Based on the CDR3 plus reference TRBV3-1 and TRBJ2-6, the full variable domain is DTAVSQTPKYLVTQMGNDKSIKCEQNLGHDTMYWYKQDSKKFLKIMFSYNNKELIINETVPNRFSPKSPDKAHLNLHINSLELGDSAVYFCASSQGRSANVLTFGAGSRLTVL.

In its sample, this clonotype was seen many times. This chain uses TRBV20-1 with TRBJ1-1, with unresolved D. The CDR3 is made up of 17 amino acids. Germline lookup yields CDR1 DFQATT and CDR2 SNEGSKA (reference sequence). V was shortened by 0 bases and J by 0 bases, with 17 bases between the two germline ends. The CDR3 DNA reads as TGCAGTGCTAGAGATTCGGACCCCTGGAACCTGAACACTGAAGCTTTCTTT. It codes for CSARDSDPWNLNTEAFF.

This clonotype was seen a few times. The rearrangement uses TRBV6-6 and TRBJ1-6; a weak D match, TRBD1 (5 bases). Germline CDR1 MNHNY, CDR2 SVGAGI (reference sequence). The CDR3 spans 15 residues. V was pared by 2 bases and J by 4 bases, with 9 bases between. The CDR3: CASSYSRDYNSPLHF. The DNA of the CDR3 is TGTGCCAGCAGTTACAGCAGGGATTATAATTCACCCCTCCACTTT.

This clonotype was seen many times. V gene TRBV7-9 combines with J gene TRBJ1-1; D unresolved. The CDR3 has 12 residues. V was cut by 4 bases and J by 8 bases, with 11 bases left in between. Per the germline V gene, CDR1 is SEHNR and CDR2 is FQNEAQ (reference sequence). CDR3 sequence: CASSSFPAEAFF. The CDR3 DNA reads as TGTGCCAGCAGCTCATTTCCGGCAGAAGCTTTCTTT.

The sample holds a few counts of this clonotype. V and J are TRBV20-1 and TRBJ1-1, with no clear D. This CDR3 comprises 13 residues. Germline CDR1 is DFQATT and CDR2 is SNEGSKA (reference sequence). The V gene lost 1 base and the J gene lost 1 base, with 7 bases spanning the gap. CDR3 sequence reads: CSARGLGNTEAFF. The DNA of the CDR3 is TGCAGTGCTAGAGGCTTGGGGAACACTGAAGCTTTCTTT.

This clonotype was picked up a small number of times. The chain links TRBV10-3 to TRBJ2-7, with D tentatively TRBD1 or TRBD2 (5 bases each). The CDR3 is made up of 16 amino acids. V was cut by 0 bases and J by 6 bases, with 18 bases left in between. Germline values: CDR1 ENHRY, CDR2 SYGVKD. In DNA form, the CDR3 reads TGTGCCATCAGTGAGTCGATAACAGGAGGCTTCTCCGAGCAGTACTTC. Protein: CAISESITGGFSEQYF.

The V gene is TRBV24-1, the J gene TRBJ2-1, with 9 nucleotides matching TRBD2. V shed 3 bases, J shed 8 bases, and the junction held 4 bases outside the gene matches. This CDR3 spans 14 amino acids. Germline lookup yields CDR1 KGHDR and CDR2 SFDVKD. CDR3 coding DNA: TGTGCCACCAGTGATCGGGGACTAGCCCATGAGCAGTTCTTC. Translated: CATSDRGLAHEQFF.

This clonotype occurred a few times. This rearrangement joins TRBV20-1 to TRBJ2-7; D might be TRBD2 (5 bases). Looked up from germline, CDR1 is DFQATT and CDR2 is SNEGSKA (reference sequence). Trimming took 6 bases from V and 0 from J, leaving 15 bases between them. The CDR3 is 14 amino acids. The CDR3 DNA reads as TGCAGTGCAGCCCCTAGCTTGAGCTCCTACGAGCAGTACTTC. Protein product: CSAAPSLSSYEQYF.

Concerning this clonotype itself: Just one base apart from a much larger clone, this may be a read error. The CDR3 sequence: CASSTGDVNEKLLF. CDR3 in DNA: TGTGCCAGCAGTACCGGGGACGTGAATGAAAAACTGCTTTTT. The chain employs TRBV2 and TRBJ1-4; the D gene is possibly TRBD1 (5 bases). Germline CDR1 is SNHLY and CDR2 is FYNNEI. There are 14 residues in the CDR3.

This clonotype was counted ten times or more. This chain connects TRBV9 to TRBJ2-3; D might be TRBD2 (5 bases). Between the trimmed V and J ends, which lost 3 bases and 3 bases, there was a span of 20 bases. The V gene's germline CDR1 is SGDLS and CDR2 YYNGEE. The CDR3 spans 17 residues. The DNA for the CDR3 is TGTGCCAGCAGCGCCCCATGGGAGCAGGCTGGAACAGATACGCAGTATTTT. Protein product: CASSAPWEQAGTDTQYF.

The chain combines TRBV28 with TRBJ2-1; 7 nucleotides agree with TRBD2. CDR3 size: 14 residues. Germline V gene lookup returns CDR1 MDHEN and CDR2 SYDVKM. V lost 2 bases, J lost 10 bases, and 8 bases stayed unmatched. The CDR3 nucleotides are TGTGCCAGCAGTTTAATGGTAGCGGGCGGCGAGCAGTTCTTC. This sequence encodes CASSLMVAGGEQFF. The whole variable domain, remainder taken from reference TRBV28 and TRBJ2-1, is DVKVTQSSRYLVKRTGEKVFLECVQDMDHENMFWYRQDPGLGLRLIYFSYDVKMKEKGDIPEGYSVSREKKERFSLILESASTNQTSMYLCASSLMVAGGEQFFGPGTRLTVL.

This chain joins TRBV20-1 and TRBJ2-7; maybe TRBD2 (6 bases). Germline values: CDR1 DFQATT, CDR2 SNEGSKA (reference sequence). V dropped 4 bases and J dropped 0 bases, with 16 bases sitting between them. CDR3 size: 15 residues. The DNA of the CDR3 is TGCAGTGCTAACCCCCTCGGCGGGGCCTCCTACGAGCAGTACTTC. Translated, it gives CSANPLGGASYEQYF.

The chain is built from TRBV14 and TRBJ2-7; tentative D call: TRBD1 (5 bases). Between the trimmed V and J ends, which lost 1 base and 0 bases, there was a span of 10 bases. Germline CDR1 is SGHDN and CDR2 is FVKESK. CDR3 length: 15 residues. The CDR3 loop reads CASSQVDSNSYEQYF. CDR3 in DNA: TGTGCCAGCAGCCAAGTCGACAGCAACTCCTACGAGCAGTACTTC.

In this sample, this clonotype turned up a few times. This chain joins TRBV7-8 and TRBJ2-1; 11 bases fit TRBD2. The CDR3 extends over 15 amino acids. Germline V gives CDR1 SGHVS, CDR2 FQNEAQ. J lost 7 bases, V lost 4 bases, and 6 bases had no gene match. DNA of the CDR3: TGTGCCAGCAGCTACCTAGCGGGGGGTCTAAATGAGCAGTTCTTC. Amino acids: CASSYLAGGLNEQFF.

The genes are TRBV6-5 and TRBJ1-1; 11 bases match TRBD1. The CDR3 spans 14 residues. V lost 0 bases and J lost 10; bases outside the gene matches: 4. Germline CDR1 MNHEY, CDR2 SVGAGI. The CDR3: CASSYSTGTGGAFF. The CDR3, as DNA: TGTGCCAGCAGTTACTCCACCGGGACAGGGGGAGCTTTCTTT.

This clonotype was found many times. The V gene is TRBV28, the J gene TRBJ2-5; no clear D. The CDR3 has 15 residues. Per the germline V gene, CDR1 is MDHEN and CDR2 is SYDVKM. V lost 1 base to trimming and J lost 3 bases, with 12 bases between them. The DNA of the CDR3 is TGTGCCAGCAGTTTATTCCGAGGCCAGGAAGAGACCCAGTACTTC. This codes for CASSLFRGQEETQYF.

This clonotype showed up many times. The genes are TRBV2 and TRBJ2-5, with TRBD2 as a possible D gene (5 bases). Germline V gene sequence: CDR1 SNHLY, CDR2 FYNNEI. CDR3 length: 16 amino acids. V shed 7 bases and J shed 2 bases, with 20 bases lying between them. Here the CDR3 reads CASTRSLEVPQETQYF. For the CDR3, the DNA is TGTGCCAGCACCCGAAGTTTGGAGGTCCCACAAGAGACCCAGTACTTC.

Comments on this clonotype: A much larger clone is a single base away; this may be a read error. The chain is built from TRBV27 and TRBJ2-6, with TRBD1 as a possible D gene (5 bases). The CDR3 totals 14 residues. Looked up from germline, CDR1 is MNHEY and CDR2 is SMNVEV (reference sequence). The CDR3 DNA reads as TGTGCCAGCAGGGGGCTAGGTGGGGCCAACGACCTGACTTTC. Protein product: CASRGLGGANDLTF.